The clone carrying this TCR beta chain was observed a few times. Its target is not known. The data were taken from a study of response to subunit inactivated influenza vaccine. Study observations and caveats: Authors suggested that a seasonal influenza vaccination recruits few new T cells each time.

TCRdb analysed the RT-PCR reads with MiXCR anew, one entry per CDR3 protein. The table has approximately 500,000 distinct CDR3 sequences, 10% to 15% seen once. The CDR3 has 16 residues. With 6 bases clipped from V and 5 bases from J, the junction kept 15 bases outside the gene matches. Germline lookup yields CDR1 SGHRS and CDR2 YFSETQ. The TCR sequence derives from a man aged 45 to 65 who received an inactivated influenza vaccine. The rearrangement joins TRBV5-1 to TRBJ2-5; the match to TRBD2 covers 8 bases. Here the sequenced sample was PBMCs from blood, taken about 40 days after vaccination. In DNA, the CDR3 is TGCGCCAGCAACCCGGGCCACGGGGGGGCCGGGGAGACCCAGTACTTC. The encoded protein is CASNPGHGGAGETQYF.